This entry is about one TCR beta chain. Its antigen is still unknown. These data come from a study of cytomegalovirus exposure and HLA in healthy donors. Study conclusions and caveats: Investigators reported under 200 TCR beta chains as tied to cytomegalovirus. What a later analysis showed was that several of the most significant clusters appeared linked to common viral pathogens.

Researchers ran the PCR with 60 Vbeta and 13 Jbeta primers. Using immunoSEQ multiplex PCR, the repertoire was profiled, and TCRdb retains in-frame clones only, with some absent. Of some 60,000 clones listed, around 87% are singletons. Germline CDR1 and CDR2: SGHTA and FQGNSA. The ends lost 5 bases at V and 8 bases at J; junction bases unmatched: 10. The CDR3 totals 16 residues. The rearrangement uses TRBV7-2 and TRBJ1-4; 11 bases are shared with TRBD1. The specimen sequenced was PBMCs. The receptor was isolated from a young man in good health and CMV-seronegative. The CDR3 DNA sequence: TGTGCCAGCAGCCCCAGTATGGGACAGGGGGGGGAAAAACTGTTTTTT. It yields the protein CASSPSMGQGGEKLFF.